One and the same sample provided the 25 T cell receptor beta chains below, sequenced in a study of blood T cell repertoires in COVID-19. TCRdb's copy holds only in-frame clones and misses some; the assay was immunoSEQ multiplex PCR. The repertoire holds some 180,000 clones, with just under 85% as singletons. Sequenced material: peripheral blood. Receptors originate from a woman older than 75 with COVID-19, enrolled during active disease.

V and J are TRBV7-8 and TRBJ1-1; possibly TRBD1 for D (6 bases). In germline, CDR1 is SGHVS, CDR2 FQNEAQ. This CDR3 contains 12 residues. Trimming stripped 5 bases from V and 5 bases from J, with 9 bases between. CDR3 protein: CASSPGVTEAFF. The CDR3 DNA follows: TGTGCCAGCAGCCCAGGGGTTACTGAAGCTTTCTTT.

This clone was seen a handful of times. The V gene is TRBV5-4, the J gene TRBJ1-1; tentative D call: TRBD1 (5 bases). Looked up from germline, CDR1 is SGHNT and CDR2 is YYREEE (reference sequence). CDR3 length: 15 residues. V was pared by 1 base and J by 6 bases, with 16 bases between. The CDR3 loop is CASSLLSGGGAEAFF. For the CDR3, the DNA is TGTGCCAGCAGCTTGTTAAGTGGCGGGGGTGCTGAAGCTTTCTTT.

With respect to this clone: One end of the junction is discordant with germline, which a read error may explain. The rearrangement links TRBV6-5 to TRBJ2-7; 9 nucleotides match TRBD1. This CDR3 is 15 amino acids long. The germline gives CDR1 MNHEY, CDR2 SVGAGI. CDR3 DNA: TGTGCCAGCACTTACCCGGACAGGGGAGGGCACGAGCAGTACTTC. This translates into CASTYPDRGGHEQYF.

The chain carries TRBV5-4 and TRBJ1-6; possibly TRBD1 for D (6 bases). The CDR3 contains 13 residues. Trimming cost V 2 bases and J 9 bases, with 9 bases left between them. CDR1 SGHNT and CDR2 YYREEE come from the germline V gene (reference sequence). The CDR3 region has the DNA TGTGCCAGCAGCTTACAGGGAGTTTCACCCCTCCACTTT. This translates into CASSLQGVSPLHF. The whole variable domain, filled in from reference TRBV5-4 and TRBJ1-6, reads ETGVTQSPTHLIKTRGQQVTLRCSSQSGHNTVSWYQQALGQGPQFIFQYYREEENGRGNFPPRFSGLQFPNYSSELNVNALELDDSALYLCASSLQGVSPLHFGNGTRLTVT.

The genes are TRBV7-9 and TRBJ1-1; TRBD1 agrees at 12 bases. CDR3 length equals 14 residues. The V and J ends lost 4 bases and 10 bases, in that order; junction bases with no gene match: 7. Germline lookup yields CDR1 SEHNR and CDR2 FQNEAQ (reference sequence). The CDR3 protein is CASSSPGTGGRAFF. The CDR3 DNA is TGTGCCAGCAGCTCCCCCGGGACAGGGGGCCGAGCTTTCTTT.

V usage is TRBV7-3 and J usage is TRBJ2-3; 10 bases align to TRBD2. The CDR3 is made up of 19 amino acids. Germline values: CDR1 SGHTA, CDR2 FQGTGA. Losses at the gene ends were 5 bases for V and 0 bases for J; bases not matched to a gene: 14. CDR3 region: CASSVELAGRHSSTDTQYF. The CDR3 DNA follows: TGTGCCAGCAGCGTCGAACTAGCGGGGCGACATTCTAGCACAGATACGCAGTATTTT.

The V call is TRBV6-2 or TRBV6-3, the J call TRBJ2-1; 8 nucleotides align to TRBD2. Germline V CDR1 and CDR2: MNHEY, SVGEGT. V gave up 2 bases and J gave up 8 bases; unmatched junction bases: 17. There are 18 residues in the CDR3. CDR3 DNA sequence: TGTGCCAGCAGTTACCGCCCTAGGGCTAGCGGGTCAGGAGATGAGCAGTTCTTC. It encodes CASSYRPRASGSGDEQFF.

The chain carries TRBV29-1 and TRBJ1-2; no reliable D call. Germline CDR1 and CDR2: SQVTM and ANQGSEA. The V end lost 7 bases, the J end lost 2 bases, and 11 bases lay between the germline ends. The CDR3 has 12 residues. The CDR3: CSAGGQNYGYTF. CDR3 DNA sequence: TGCAGCGCCGGTGGGCAGAACTATGGCTACACCTTC.

This chain connects TRBV3-1 (or the pseudogene TRBV3-2) to TRBJ1-2; perhaps TRBD1 as D (6 bases). The CDR3 loop spans 16 amino acids. Germline CDR1 is LGHDT and CDR2 is YNNKEL (reference sequence). Trimming left V 2 bases short and J 3 bases short, with 16 bases between. The CDR3 loop is CASSQPRGGPDYGYTF. The CDR3 DNA reads TGTGCCAGCAGCCAACCCCGGGGGGGGCCGGACTATGGCTACACCTTC.

The V and J genes are TRBV18 and TRBJ2-7, with TRBD1 matching 9 bases. Germline V lookup: CDR1 KGHSH, CDR2 LQKENI. This CDR3 region has 13 residues. V trimming: 5 bases; J trimming: 4 bases; junction bases outside the gene matches: 3. The CDR3 nucleotides read TGTGCCAGCTCATCAGGACAGGGGTACGAGCAGTACTTC. This gives the protein CASSSGQGYEQYF.

The table lists this clone with a count of one. J is TRBJ1-5 and V is TRBV7-9, with TRBD1 identical over 8 bases. J gave up 4 bases and V 1 base, and 9 bases lay outside the gene matches. This CDR3 is built from 17 residues. Germline V gene data show CDR1 as SEHNR and CDR2 as FQNEAQ (reference sequence). The CDR3 loop is CASSLGYGGQDNQPQHF. As DNA, the CDR3 is TGTGCCAGCAGCTTAGGTTATGGGGGACAGGATAATCAGCCCCAGCATTTT.

The chain has TRBV7-6 and TRBJ2-3; TRBD1 matches at 11 bases. The CDR3 is 16 residues long. With V trimmed by 3 bases and J by 4 bases, 6 bases remained unmatched. Germline CDR1 reads SGHVS; CDR2 reads FNYEAQ. The CDR3: CASSLFLGQGADTQYF. The CDR3 DNA is TGTGCCAGCAGCTTGTTCCTGGGACAGGGGGCAGATACGCAGTATTTT.

The V gene is TRBV7-2, the J gene TRBJ2-3; D remains ambiguous. Trimming took off 5 bases at V and 4 bases at J, with 10 bases between the two ends. This CDR3 is 13 amino acids long. Germline assignment: CDR1 SGHTA and CDR2 FQGNSA. CDR3 in amino acids: CASSAVSPDTQYF. The DNA of the CDR3 is TGTGCCAGCAGCGCGGTTAGCCCAGATACGCAGTATTTT.

This clone was counted once. This chain joins TRBV29-1 and TRBJ2-5; TRBD1 matches 7 bases. The CDR3 runs 12 residues. J was trimmed by 5 bases and V by 7 bases; bases with no gene match: 7. CDR1 SQVTM and CDR2 ANQGSEA come from the germline V gene. The CDR3 DNA follows: TGCAGCGCCACACAGGGGCCGGAGACCCAGTACTTC. Its translation is CSATQGPETQYF.

The rearrangement links TRBV9 to TRBJ1-6, with 9 nucleotides matching TRBD1. The germline gives CDR1 SGDLS, CDR2 YYNGEE. V was pared by 3 bases and J by 8 bases, with 6 bases of the junction left unmatched. The CDR3 spans 15 residues. The CDR3 loop is CASSGMTGGDSPLHF. The DNA for the CDR3 is TGTGCCAGCAGCGGAATGACAGGGGGTGATTCACCCCTCCACTTT.

V and J are TRBV6-2 or TRBV6-3 and TRBJ2-7; TRBD2 aligns across 8 bases. The CDR3 runs 19 residues. V lost 0 bases and J lost 6; bases outside the gene matches: 19. Germline V gives CDR1 MNHEY, CDR2 SVGEGT. This chain's CDR3 is CASSYSSRFDRGGLSEQYF. In DNA form, the CDR3 reads TGTGCCAGCAGTTACTCGAGTCGATTCGACCGGGGGGGCCTCTCCGAGCAGTACTTC.

This sequence joins TRBV7-2 and TRBJ2-7; D uncertain. Trimming cost V 5 bases and J 2 bases, with 10 bases left between them. This CDR3 has 13 residues. Germline V gene data show CDR1 as SGHTA and CDR2 as FQGNSA. The CDR3 region has the DNA TGTGCCAGCAGCCGAACTGTGGCCTACGAGCAGTACTTC. It encodes CASSRTVAYEQYF.

This clone turned up a few times. This sequence joins TRBV5-6 and TRBJ2-2; 8 bases fit TRBD1. Germline V gene data show CDR1 as SGHDT and CDR2 as YYEEEE. J lost 6 bases, V lost 0 bases, and 4 bases had no gene match. The CDR3 extends over 15 amino acids. DNA for the CDR3: TGTGCCAGCAGCTTGGGGACAGGGCATGCCGGGGAGCTGTTTTTT. This translates into CASSLGTGHAGELFF.

The V and J genes are TRBV3-1 (or the pseudogene TRBV3-2) and TRBJ2-5; 9 bases are shared with TRBD2. The CDR3 spans 14 residues. Trimming removed 0 bases from V and 13 bases from J; junction bases left unmatched: 9. The germline gives CDR1 LGHDT, CDR2 YNNKEL (reference sequence). The CDR3 reads CASSQDRSGGPPYF. Here the CDR3 DNA reads TGTGCCAGCAGCCAAGATCGAAGCGGGGGGCCCCCGTACTTC.

The chain is built from TRBV7-9 and TRBJ2-4, with D perhaps matching TRBD2 (6 bases). With 4 bases removed from V and 0 bases from J, the gap between germline ends came to 10 bases. This CDR3 has 15 residues. The germline gives CDR1 SEHNR, CDR2 FQNEAQ (reference sequence). The DNA of the CDR3 is TGTGCCAGCAGCTCCAGGGACTTAGCCAAAAACATTCAGTACTTC. It specifies CASSSRDLAKNIQYF.

This CDR3 is CASSPRLAGWGYQETQYF. DNA for the CDR3: TGTGCCAGCTCACCTCGACTAGCGGGATGGGGGTACCAAGAGACCCAGTACTTC. V is TRBV18 and J is TRBJ2-5; 11 nucleotides match TRBD2. The germline gives CDR1 KGHSH, CDR2 LQKENI. The CDR3 spans 18 residues. J was trimmed by 0 bases and V by 3 bases; bases with no gene match: 9.

This chain links TRBV30 with TRBJ2-7, with TRBD1 as a possible D gene (5 bases). The CDR3 spans 12 residues. Germline V lookup: CDR1 GTSNPN, CDR2 SVGIG (reference sequence). V gave up 0 bases and J gave up 9 bases, with 12 bases separating them. Written as DNA, the CDR3 is TGTGCCTGGAGTGTATTGGGGCGTAGGCAGTACTTC. Amino acids: CAWSVLGRRQYF. Together with reference TRBV30 and TRBJ2-7, the CDR3 gives the full variable domain: SQTIHQWPATLVQPVGSPLSLECTVEGTSNPNLYWYRQAAGRGLQLLFYSVGIGQISSEVPQNLSASRPQDRQFILSSKKLLLSDSGFYLCAWSVLGRRQYFGPGTRLTVT.

V and J are TRBV5-1 and TRBJ1-1, with TRBD1 matching 10 bases. Germline V gene lookup returns CDR1 SGHRS and CDR2 YFSETQ. The CDR3 has 14 amino acids. With V trimmed by 4 bases and J by 5 bases, 5 bases remained unmatched. This chain's CDR3 is CASSVGQGYTEAFF. CDR3 DNA: TGCGCCAGCAGCGTGGGACAGGGGTATACTGAAGCTTTCTTT.

A few counts support this clone. The chain uses TRBV4-3 and TRBJ1-2; 7 bases are shared with TRBD1. The CDR3 is 14 residues long. After removal of 2 bases from V and 8 bases from J, the junction contained 8 bases not matched to a gene. Per the germline V gene, CDR1 is LGHNA and CDR2 is YSLEER. The CDR3 DNA reads as TGCGCCAGCAGCCAATCACTCCAGGGGGGCGGCTACACCTTC. This gives the protein CASSQSLQGGGYTF.

This clone was seen only once. CDR3 sequence: CASSQGRQGALLCYYEQYF. Written as DNA, the CDR3 is TGCGCCAGCAGCCAAGGCCGACAGGGGGCTCTGCTTTGTTACTACGAGCAGTACTTC. This chain uses TRBV4-1 with TRBJ2-7; 10 bases fit TRBD1. V lost 1 base, J lost 3 bases, and 15 bases stayed unmatched. CDR1 is MGHRA, CDR2 YSYEKL, per germline. CDR3 length: 19 amino acids.